The source of this T cell receptor (beta chain) is a study of blood T cell repertoires in COVID-19. Measured with immunoSEQ multiplex PCR; TCRdb has only the in-frame clones, and not every one. The sample has about 120,000 clones; about nine tenths are singletons. V was shortened by 0 bases and J by 2 bases, with 11 bases between the two germline ends. The germline gives CDR1 GTSNPN, CDR2 SVGIG (reference sequence). This CDR3 region has 15 residues. The rearrangement uses TRBV30 and TRBJ1-3; D possibly corresponds to TRBD1 (6 bases). The receptor was derived from a woman between 70 and 85 years old with acute or convalescent COVID-19. Source material: peripheral blood. The CDR3 sequence is CAWSVGGGPGNTIYF. The DNA of the CDR3 is TGTGCCTGGAGTGTGGGGGGGGGCCCTGGAAACACCATATATTTT.